The next 24 T cell receptor beta chains were all read from a single sample in a study of blood T cell repertoires in COVID-19. Assay: immunoSEQ multiplex PCR; the TCRdb copy retains only in-frame clones and omits some. The sample includes under 250,000 clones, less than 90% of them seen just once. Sequencing was done on a sample of peripheral blood. Receptors originate from a woman aged 55-69 years who had recovered from COVID-19.

The genes are TRBV12-5 and TRBJ1-4; D is unclear. The length of the CDR3 is 14 residues. Per the germline V gene, CDR1 is LGHNT and CDR2 is FRNRAP. The ends were cut back, 5 bases at V and 7 bases at J, with 14 bases in the middle. As DNA, the CDR3 is TGTGCTAGTGGTCCATGGGAGGACCTTGAAAAACTGTTTTTT. This encodes CASGPWEDLEKLFF.

The V gene is TRBV12-3 or TRBV12-4, the J gene TRBJ2-5; D possibly corresponds to TRBD2 (5 bases). The CDR3 extends over 13 amino acids. The V gene lost 6 bases and the J gene lost 5 bases, with 13 bases spanning the gap. The CDR3 sequence is CASSLDWVETQYF. CDR3 coding DNA: TGTGCCAGCAGCCTGGACTGGGTGGAGACCCAGTACTTC.

The rearrangement links TRBV27 to TRBJ2-1; maybe TRBD2 (5 bases). V dropped 3 bases and J dropped 8 bases, with 14 bases sitting between them. The CDR3 length is 14 residues. Germline CDR1 MNHEY, CDR2 SMNVEV (reference sequence). CDR3 bases: TGTGCCAGCAGTTTTCAACTAGGTAGCCATGAGCAGTTCTTC. Its protein product is CASSFQLGSHEQFF.

The V and J genes are TRBV6-5 and TRBJ1-6; TRBD1 matches 10 bases. Germline CDR1 is MNHEY and CDR2 is SVGAGI. The CDR3 contains 15 residues. V dropped 5 bases and J dropped 7; count of bases not matched to a gene: 5. The CDR3 loop is CASSRQGQGNSPLHF. The CDR3 coding sequence is TGTGCCAGCAGTAGACAGGGACAGGGGAATTCACCCCTCCACTTT.

The rearrangement joins TRBV5-4 to TRBJ1-2; D possibly corresponds to TRBD1 (6 bases). CDR3 length: 15 residues. Between the trimmed V and J ends, which lost 4 bases and 0 bases, there was a span of 13 bases. Per the germline V gene, CDR1 is SGHNT and CDR2 is YYREEE (reference sequence). This chain's CDR3 is CASSRTGPANYGYTF. The DNA for the CDR3 is TGTGCCAGCAGCCGAACAGGGCCAGCTAACTATGGCTACACCTTC. The full variable domain, with the rest looked up from reference TRBV5-4 and TRBJ1-2, is ETGVTQSPTHLIKTRGQQVTLRCSSQSGHNTVSWYQQALGQGPQFIFQYYREEENGRGNFPPRFSGLQFPNYSSELNVNALELDDSALYLCASSRTGPANYGYTFGSGTRLTVV.

The V gene is TRBV7-8, the J gene TRBJ2-1; 12 nucleotides align to TRBD2. The CDR3 is 15 amino acids. CDR1 and CDR2 from the germline V gene are SGHVS and FQNEAQ. The trim removed 8 bases at V and 9 bases at J, leaving 11 bases unmatched. The CDR3 DNA follows: TGTGCCAGCTCCCCACTAGCGGGGGGCCCCGGTGAGCAGTTCTTC. Its protein product is CASSPLAGGPGEQFF.

The chain uses TRBV7-9 and TRBJ2-1; D might be TRBD1 (6 bases). Germline V gene lookup returns CDR1 SEHNR and CDR2 FQNEAQ (reference sequence). The CDR3 loop spans 14 amino acids. V dropped 3 bases and J dropped 3 bases, with 9 bases sitting between them. The CDR3 sequence is CASSFYRVYNEQFF. The CDR3 DNA reads as TGTGCCAGCAGCTTCTACAGGGTCTACAATGAGCAGTTCTTC. The variable domain in full, completed from reference TRBV7-9 and TRBJ2-1, reads DTGVSQNPRHKITKRGQNVTFRCDPISEHNRLYWYRQTLGQGPEFLTYFQNEAQLEKSRLLSDRFSAERPKGSFSTLEIQRTEQGDSAMYLCASSFYRVYNEQFFGPGTRLTVL.

This clone was detected once. V is TRBV19 and J is TRBJ2-2; TRBD1 is a possible D gene (6 bases). The CDR3 is 15 amino acids. Trimming left V 2 bases short and J 4 bases short, with 11 bases between. Germline V gene data show CDR1 as LNHDA and CDR2 as SQIVND (reference sequence). CDR3 residues: CASSITGTTTGELFF. The CDR3 nucleotides read TGTGCCAGTAGTATAACCGGGACAACCACCGGGGAGCTGTTTTTT.

This chain links TRBV6-5 with TRBJ2-3, with D tentatively TRBD1 (6 bases). V lost 2 bases, J lost 2 bases, and 11 bases lay in between. CDR3 size: 15 residues. The germline CDR1 and CDR2 sequences are MNHEY and SVGAGI. The CDR3 here is CASSYNREITDTQYF. In DNA, the CDR3 is TGTGCCAGCAGTTACAACAGGGAGATCACAGATACGCAGTATTTT.

This CDR3 is CASSERGRMGLGGKLFF. DNA for the CDR3: TGTGCCAGCAGCGAAAGGGGGCGGATGGGCTTAGGCGGAAAACTGTTTTTT. The chain couples TRBV2 to TRBJ1-4; 7 nucleotides match TRBD1. J lost 10 bases, V lost 6 bases, and 20 bases had no gene match. CDR1 is SNHLY, CDR2 FYNNEI, per germline. CDR3 size: 17 residues.

V gene TRBV3-1 (or the pseudogene TRBV3-2) combines with J gene TRBJ1-4; TRBD1 aligns across 8 bases. Germline CDR1 LGHDT, CDR2 YNNKEL (reference sequence). The V gene end was trimmed by 5 bases and the J gene end by 0 bases; junction bases not matched to a gene: 8. The CDR3 is 17 amino acids. The DNA of the CDR3 is TGTGCCAGCAGCAGGACAGGGAGGTGGCCAACTAATGAAAAACTGTTTTTT. This gives the protein CASSRTGRWPTNEKLFF.

The genes are TRBV30 and TRBJ1-1, with TRBD1 matching 9 bases. This CDR3 is built from 13 residues. Germline V lookup: CDR1 GTSNPN, CDR2 SVGIG (reference sequence). J lost 13 bases, V lost 0 bases, and 9 bases had no gene match. CDR3 sequence (DNA): TGTGCCTGGAGTGTAAACAGGGGGCTGTTTGGTTTCTTT. It is translated as CAWSVNRGLFGFF.

The genes are TRBV6-6 and TRBJ1-5; TRBD1 agrees at 7 bases. The CDR3 has 14 amino acids. Germline V gene data show CDR1 as MNHNY and CDR2 as SVGAGI (reference sequence). V trimming: 5 bases; J trimming: 4 bases; junction bases outside the gene matches: 5. In nucleotides, the CDR3 is TGTGCCAGCAGTAAGGGACAGAGGAATCAGCCCCAGCATTTT. It encodes CASSKGQRNQPQHF.

The rearrangement joins TRBV5-6 to TRBJ2-7; tentatively, D is TRBD1 (5 bases). With 3 bases removed from V and 6 bases from J, the gap between germline ends came to 13 bases. The CDR3 has 13 amino acids. Germline loops: CDR1 SGHDT, CDR2 YYEEEE. The CDR3 nucleotides are TGTGCCAGCAGCTCCGCCTTGGGGCGCGAGCAGTACTTC. Protein: CASSSALGREQYF.

This clone was counted a few times. V gene TRBV5-4 combines with J gene TRBJ2-2, with TRBD1 as a possible D gene (5 bases). Germline CDR1 SGHNT, CDR2 YYREEE (reference sequence). The CDR3 runs 14 residues. Trimming pared 0 bases from V and 8 bases from J, leaving 11 bases between. The CDR3 reads CASSLDPGQGELFF. The DNA of the CDR3 is TGTGCCAGCAGCTTGGACCCAGGGCAAGGGGAGCTGTTTTTT.

This chain joins TRBV5-5 and TRBJ1-1; D uncertain. The CDR3 is 14 residues long. The V end was cut by 4 bases, the J end by 1 base, with 11 bases between. From germline, CDR1 is SGHKS and CDR2 YYEKEE (reference sequence). DNA for the CDR3: TGTGCCAGCAGCGCTTTGGCCAGGAACACTGAAGCTTTCTTT. This codes for CASSALARNTEAFF.

This clone was recorded only once. The J gene is TRBJ2-5, the V gene TRBV7-2, with D possibly TRBD2 on 6 matching bases. Trimming cost V 1 base and J 4 bases, with 16 bases left between them. The CDR3 contains 16 residues. From germline, CDR1 is SGHTA and CDR2 FQGNSA. CDR3 nucleotides: TGTGCCAGCAGCTTAGGCGGGGTTGGGGCATCAGAGACCCAGTACTTC. It encodes CASSLGGVGASETQYF. Based on the CDR3 plus reference TRBV7-2 and TRBJ2-5, the full variable domain is GAGVSQSPSNKVTEKGKDVELRCDPISGHTALYWYRQSLGQGLEFLIYFQGNSAPDKSGLPSDRFSAERTGGSVSTLTIQRTQQEDSAVYLCASSLGGVGASETQYFGPGTRLLVL.

The chain has TRBV6-5 and TRBJ1-6; D may be TRBD1 (6 bases). The CDR3 is made up of 16 amino acids. V lost 0 bases and J lost 9, with 15 bases in between. The germline V gene has CDR1 MNHEY and CDR2 SVGAGI. DNA for the CDR3: TGTGCCAGCAGTTACTCGATGGGACATGGGCTTTCACCCCTCCACTTT. This encodes CASSYSMGHGLSPLHF.

The CDR3 nucleotides read TGTGCCAGCAGCCCCTACACTAGCGGGGGGATATCTAGCACAGATACGCAGTATTTT. This translates into CASSPYTSGGISSTDTQYF. The chain combines TRBV7-9 with TRBJ2-3; TRBD2 agrees at 12 bases. The CDR3 loop spans 19 amino acids. Per the germline V gene, CDR1 is SEHNR and CDR2 is FQNEAQ (reference sequence). Unmatched junction bases numbered 12, after V lost 5 bases and J lost 0 bases.

This clone showed up just a few times. The V and J genes are TRBV2 and TRBJ1-5, with TRBD1 identical over 8 bases. Germline CDR1 is SNHLY and CDR2 is FYNNEI. V lost 6 bases to trimming and J lost 5 bases; unmatched junction nucleotides: 0. This CDR3 comprises 12 residues. The DNA for the CDR3 is TGTGCCAGCAGGGACAGGGATCAGCCCCAGCATTTT. It codes for CASRDRDQPQHF.

The chain employs TRBV4-2 and TRBJ2-2; 7 nucleotides align to TRBD2. The CDR3 totals 15 residues. After removal of 1 base from V and 4 bases from J, the junction contained 3 bases not matched to a gene. Germline V lookup: CDR1 LGHNA, CDR2 YNFKEQ. The CDR3 here is CASSQGTRSTGELFF. For the CDR3, the DNA is TGTGCCAGCAGCCAAGGGACTAGGAGCACCGGGGAGCTGTTTTTT.

The rearrangement joins TRBV5-6 to TRBJ2-6; 9 bases agree with TRBD1. The CDR3 runs to 15 residues. Germline V gene lookup returns CDR1 SGHDT and CDR2 YYEEEE. The V gene end was trimmed by 3 bases and the J gene end by 8 bases; junction bases not matched to a gene: 6. The CDR3 reads CASSSGQGLSNVLTF. DNA for the CDR3: TGTGCCAGCAGCTCAGGACAGGGGTTATCCAACGTCCTGACTTTC. Filled out from reference TRBV5-6 and TRBJ2-6, the complete variable domain reads DAGVTQSPTHLIKTRGQQVTLRCSPKSGHDTVSWYQQALGQGPQFIFQYYEEEERQRGNFPDRFSGHQFPNYSSELNVNALLLGDSALYLCASSSGQGLSNVLTFGAGSRLTVL.

The rearrangement uses TRBV18 and TRBJ2-1; TRBD2 matches 7 bases. Germline trimming cut 6 bases from V and 1 base from J; bases unmatched to any gene: 6. The length of the CDR3 is 15 residues. CDR1 and CDR2 from the germline V gene are KGHSH and LQKENI. In nucleotides, the CDR3 is TGTGCCAGCTCCCTCGAGCGGGGTTCCTACAATGAGCAGTTCTTC. Its protein is CASSLERGSYNEQFF. The variable domain in full, with the rest retrieved from reference TRBV18 and TRBJ2-1, is NAGVMQNPRHLVRRRGQEARLRCSPMKGHSHVYWYRQLPEEGLKFMVYLQKENIIDESGMPKERFSAEFPKEGPSILRIQQVVRGDSAAYFCASSLERGSYNEQFFGPGTRLTVL.

On this clone itself: It may be a read error: a sequence one base away is much more abundant. This chain links TRBV4-3 with TRBJ2-7; 9 positions match TRBD2. Per the germline V gene, CDR1 is LGHNA and CDR2 is YSLEER. Trimming took 1 base from V and 7 from J; bases not matched to a gene: 8. The CDR3 consists of 15 residues. CDR3 protein: CASSQVSGGSGEQYF. In DNA, the CDR3 is TGCGCCAGCAGCCAAGTAAGCGGGGGGAGCGGGGAGCAGTACTTC.